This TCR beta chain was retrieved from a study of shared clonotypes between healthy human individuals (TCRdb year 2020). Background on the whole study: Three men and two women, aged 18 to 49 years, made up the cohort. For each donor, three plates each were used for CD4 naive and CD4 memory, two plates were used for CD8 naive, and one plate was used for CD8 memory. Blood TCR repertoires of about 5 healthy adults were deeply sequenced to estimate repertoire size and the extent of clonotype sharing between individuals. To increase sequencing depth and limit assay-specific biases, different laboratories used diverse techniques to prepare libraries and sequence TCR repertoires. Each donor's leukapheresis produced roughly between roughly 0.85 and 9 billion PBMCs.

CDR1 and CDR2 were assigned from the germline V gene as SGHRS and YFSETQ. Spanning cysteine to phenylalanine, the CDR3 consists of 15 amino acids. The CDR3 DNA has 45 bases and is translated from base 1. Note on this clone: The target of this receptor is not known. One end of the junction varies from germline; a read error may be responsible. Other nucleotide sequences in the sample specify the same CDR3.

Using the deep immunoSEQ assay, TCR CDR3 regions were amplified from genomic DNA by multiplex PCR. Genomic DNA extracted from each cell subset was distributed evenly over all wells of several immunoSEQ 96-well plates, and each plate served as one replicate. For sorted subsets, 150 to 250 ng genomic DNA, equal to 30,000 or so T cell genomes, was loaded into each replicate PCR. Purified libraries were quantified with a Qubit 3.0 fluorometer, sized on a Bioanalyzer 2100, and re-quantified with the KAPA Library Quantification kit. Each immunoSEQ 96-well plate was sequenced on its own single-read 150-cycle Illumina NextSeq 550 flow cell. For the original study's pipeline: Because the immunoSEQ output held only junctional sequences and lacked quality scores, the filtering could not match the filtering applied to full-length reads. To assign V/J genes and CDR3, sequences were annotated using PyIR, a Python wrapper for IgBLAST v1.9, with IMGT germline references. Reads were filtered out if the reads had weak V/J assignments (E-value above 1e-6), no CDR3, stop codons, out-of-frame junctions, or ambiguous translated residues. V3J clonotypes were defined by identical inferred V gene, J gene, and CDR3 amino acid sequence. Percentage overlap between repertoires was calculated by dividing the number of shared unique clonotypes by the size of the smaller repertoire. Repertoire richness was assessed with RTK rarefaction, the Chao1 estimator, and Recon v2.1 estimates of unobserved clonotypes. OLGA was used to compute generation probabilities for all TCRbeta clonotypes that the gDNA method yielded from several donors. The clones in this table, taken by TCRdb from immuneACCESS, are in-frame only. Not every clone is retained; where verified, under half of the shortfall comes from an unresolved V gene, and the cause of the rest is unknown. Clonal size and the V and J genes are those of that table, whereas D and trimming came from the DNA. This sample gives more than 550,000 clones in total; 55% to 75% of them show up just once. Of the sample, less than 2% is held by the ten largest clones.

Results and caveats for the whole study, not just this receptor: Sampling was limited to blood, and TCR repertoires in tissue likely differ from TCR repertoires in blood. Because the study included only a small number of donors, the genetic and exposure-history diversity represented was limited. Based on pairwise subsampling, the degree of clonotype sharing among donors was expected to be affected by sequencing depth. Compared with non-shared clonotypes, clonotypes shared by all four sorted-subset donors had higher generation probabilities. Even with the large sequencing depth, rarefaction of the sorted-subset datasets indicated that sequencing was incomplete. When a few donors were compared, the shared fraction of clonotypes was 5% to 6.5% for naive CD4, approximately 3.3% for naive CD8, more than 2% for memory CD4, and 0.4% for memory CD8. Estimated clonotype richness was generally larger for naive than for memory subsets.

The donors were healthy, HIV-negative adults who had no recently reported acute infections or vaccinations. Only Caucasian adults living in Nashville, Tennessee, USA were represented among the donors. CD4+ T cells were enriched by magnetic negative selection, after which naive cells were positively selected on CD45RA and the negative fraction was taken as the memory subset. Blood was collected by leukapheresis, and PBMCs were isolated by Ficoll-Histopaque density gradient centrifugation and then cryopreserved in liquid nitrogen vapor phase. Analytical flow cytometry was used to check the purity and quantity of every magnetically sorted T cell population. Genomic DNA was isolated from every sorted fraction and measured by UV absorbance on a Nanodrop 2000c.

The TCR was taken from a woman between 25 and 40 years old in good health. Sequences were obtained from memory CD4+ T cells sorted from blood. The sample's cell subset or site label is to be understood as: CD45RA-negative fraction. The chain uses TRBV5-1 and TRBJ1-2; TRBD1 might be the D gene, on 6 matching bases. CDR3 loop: CASSLEGTTNYGYTF. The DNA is TGCGCCAGCAGCTTGGAGGGGACAACTAATTATGGCTACACCTTC.